Described below is a single T cell receptor (beta chain) sequence and its context. Its antigen is not known. CDR3 size: 15 residues. V was clipped by 5 bases and J by 2 bases; unmatched bases: 8. Looked up from germline, CDR1 is SGHVS and CDR2 is FQNEAQ. The sample belongs to a study of radiotherapy plus CTLA-4 blockade in lung cancer. Across the whole study: Overall, around 18% of patients showed an objective response, while about 29% attained disease control. Study conclusions and caveats: Per reports, early blood T cell clone dynamics, plus interferon-beta, forecast response most strongly.

Produced via immunoSEQ multiplex PCR; TCRdb's table is partial and in-frame only. The data show about 48,000 clones, with about 88% seen just once and roughly 17% held by the top ten. The V gene is TRBV7-8, the J gene TRBJ1-1; TRBD1 matches 7 bases. The receptor's source is a human donor with non-small cell lung cancer that progressed on radiotherapy plus ipilimumab. Some clones in this sample may be carry-over from other donors' samples. Sequencing was performed on peripheral blood, taken from a patient treated with radiotherapy plus ipilimumab. The CDR3 loop is CASSPWTGVNTEAFF. CDR3 DNA: TGTGCCAGCAGCCCGTGGACAGGAGTAAACACTGAAGCTTTCTTT.